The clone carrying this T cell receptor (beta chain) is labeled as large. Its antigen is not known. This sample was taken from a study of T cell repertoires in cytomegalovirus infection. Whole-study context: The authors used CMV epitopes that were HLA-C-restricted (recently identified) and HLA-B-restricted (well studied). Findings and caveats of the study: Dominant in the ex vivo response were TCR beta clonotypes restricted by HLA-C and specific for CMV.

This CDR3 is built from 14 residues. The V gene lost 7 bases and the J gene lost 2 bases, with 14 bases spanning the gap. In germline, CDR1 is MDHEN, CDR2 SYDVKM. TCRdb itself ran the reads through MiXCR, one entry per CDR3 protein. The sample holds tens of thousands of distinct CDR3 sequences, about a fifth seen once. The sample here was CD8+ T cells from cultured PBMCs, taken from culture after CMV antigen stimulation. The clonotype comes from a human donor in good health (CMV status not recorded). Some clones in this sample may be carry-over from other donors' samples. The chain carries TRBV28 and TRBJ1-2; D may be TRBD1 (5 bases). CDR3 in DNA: TGTGCCAGCACACCCCTCGGGGACAACTATGGCTACACCTTC. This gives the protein CASTPLGDNYGYTF.